The rows below give T cell receptor beta chains drawn from one sample of a study of blood T cell repertoires in COVID-19. The repertoire was sequenced with immunoSEQ multiplex PCR; TCRdb's copy has only in-frame clones and lacks some. In the table there are roughly 190,000 clones, approximately 90% of which are singletons. Sequenced sample: PBMCs or T cells enriched from blood (not recorded which). These receptors were obtained from a woman in her 30s who had recovered from COVID-19. CDR3s include the opening cysteine and the closing phenylalanine or tryptophan. Rows give clone size only sometimes, using once, few, many, or a class for an expanded clone.

j_call,clone_size,v_call,cdr3_aa
TRBJ2-7,-,TRBV7-9,CASSLAVRGYEQYF
TRBJ1-2,-,TRBV5-4,CASSLLRDRGPKGYTF
TRBJ1-1,-,TRBV21-1,CASSKSSGDTEAFF
TRBJ1-2,-,TRBV6-5,CASRLTGFTNYGYTF
TRBJ2-1,-,TRBV27,CASSSRGEGPRNEQFF
TRBJ1-1,-,TRBV6-2/TRBV6-3,CASSYSTFLMNTEAFF
TRBJ2-5,-,TRBV3-1/TRBV3-2,CASSQAPRGGQETQYF
TRBJ1-2,-,TRBV6-2/TRBV6-3,CASSYSGRGDYGYTF
TRBJ2-5,-,TRBV24-1,CATSEAGGPLETQYF
TRBJ2-1,-,TRBV19,CASRGRKTSGVTDNEQFF
TRBJ2-3,-,TRBV11-3,CASSLVYIRREPTDTQYF
TRBJ2-7,-,TRBV4-2,CASSQEGGEGYYEQYF
TRBJ2-2,once,TRBV29-1,CSVGDSRRTGELFF
TRBJ2-5,-,TRBV19,CASSATTSGGAPLRYF
TRBJ1-2,medium-sized,TRBV7-2,CASSLDRDIPGF
TRBJ1-2,-,TRBV20-1,CSASTGAQGYTF
TRBJ2-1,-,TRBV7-3,CASSDRGDEQFF
TRBJ1-5,-,TRBV7-9,CASANGGGSNQPQHF
TRBJ1-1,-,TRBV7-3,CASSTRQNTEAFF
TRBJ2-3,-,TRBV19,CASSRGSGRAGDTQYF
TRBJ2-5,-,TRBV7-9,CASSLRLAEETQYF
TRBJ1-5,-,TRBV7-9,CASSSLGPQHF
TRBJ2-7,-,TRBV7-2,CASSLGRDRGGEQYF
TRBJ1-2,-,TRBV9,CASSVEGAANYGYTF
TRBJ1-5,-,TRBV11-2,CASSPRKGKSQPQHF
TRBJ2-4,few,TRBV29-1,CSVEADRGRNIQYF
TRBJ1-6,-,TRBV10-1,CAIPAGCYNSPLHF
TRBJ2-1,-,TRBV13,CASSLDSSYNEQFF
TRBJ2-1,-,TRBV2,CATRTVTMRQFF
TRBJ2-7,-,TRBV5-1,CASSHGTGGSAYEQYF
TRBJ2-7,-,TRBV4-2,CASSLGLAGDSYEQYF
TRBJ1-6,-,TRBV14,CASSLTGYYDSPLHF
TRBJ1-3,once,TRBV9,CASSDGIGDRPLYF
TRBJ2-3,once,TRBV5-1,CASSMGGGTDTQYF
TRBJ2-5,-,TRBV24-1,CATSDLAGEGETQYF
TRBJ2-5,-,TRBV6-2/TRBV6-3,CASSYRYGGLETQYF
TRBJ1-1,-,TRBV27,CASRMTQGAKTEAFF
TRBJ1-1,-,TRBV5-1,CASSWTGGRNTEAFF
TRBJ1-1,-,TRBV29-1,CSVKRANTEAFF
TRBJ1-5,-,TRBV5-8,CASSTVGTPTGTGKDQPQHF
TRBJ2-3,few,TRBV18,CASYRSGVTDTQYF
TRBJ2-7,-,TRBV5-1,CASSLLAGGNYEQYF
TRBJ2-5,-,TRBV7-3,CASSLQGAPQETQYF